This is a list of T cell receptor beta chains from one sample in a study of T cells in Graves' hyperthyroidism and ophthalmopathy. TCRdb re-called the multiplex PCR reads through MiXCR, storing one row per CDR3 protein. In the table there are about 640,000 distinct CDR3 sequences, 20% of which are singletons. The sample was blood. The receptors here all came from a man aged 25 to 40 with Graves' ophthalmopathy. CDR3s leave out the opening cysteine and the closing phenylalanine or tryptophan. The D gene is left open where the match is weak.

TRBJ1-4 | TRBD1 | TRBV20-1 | SAPKQGTQNEKLF
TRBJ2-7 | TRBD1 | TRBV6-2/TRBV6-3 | ASSYFAGTDGEQY
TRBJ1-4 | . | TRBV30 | AWRVSANEKLF
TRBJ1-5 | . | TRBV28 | ASRLGGWRSNQPQH
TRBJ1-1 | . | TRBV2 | ASRPDGTEAF
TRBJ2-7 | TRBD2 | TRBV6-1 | ASRPSGRSYEQY
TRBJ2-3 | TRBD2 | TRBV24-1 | ASRGLAGPDTQY
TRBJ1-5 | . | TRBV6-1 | ASSPHRNQPQH
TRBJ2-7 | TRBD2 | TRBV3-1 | ASSHPGRASSYEQY
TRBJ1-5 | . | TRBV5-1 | ASSLDWGDQPQH
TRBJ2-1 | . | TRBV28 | ASSLQGAGEQF
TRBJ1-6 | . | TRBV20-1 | SAENGGNSPLH
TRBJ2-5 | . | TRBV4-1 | ASSHLLVPGRQGEAQY
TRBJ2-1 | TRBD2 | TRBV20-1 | SASGGGSSYNEQF
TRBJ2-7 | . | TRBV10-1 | ASSDGGPTYEQY
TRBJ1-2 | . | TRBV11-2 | ASSTGDTAWGYT
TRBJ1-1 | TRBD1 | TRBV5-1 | ASSLGTGANTEAF
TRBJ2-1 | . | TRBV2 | ASRRDGGPGEQF
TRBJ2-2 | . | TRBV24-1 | ATSEAGDNTGELF
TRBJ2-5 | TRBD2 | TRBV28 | ASSFRRGETQY
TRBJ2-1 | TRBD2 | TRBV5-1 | ASSLQAGELYNEQF
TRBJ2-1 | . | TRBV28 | ASRSGSGNEQF
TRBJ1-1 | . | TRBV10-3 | AISVTGPNTEAF
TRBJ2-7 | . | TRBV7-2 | ASSLVAQGASYEQY
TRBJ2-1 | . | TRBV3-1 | ASSPYPERLNNEQF
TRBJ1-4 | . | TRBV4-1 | ASSQGVNEKLF
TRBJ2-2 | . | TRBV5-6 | ASSRQSITGELF
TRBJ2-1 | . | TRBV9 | ASSRDGRPYNEQF
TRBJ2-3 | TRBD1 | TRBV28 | ASSRGQGTRTQY
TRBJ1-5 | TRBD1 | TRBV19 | ASRTGGAKGSNQPQH
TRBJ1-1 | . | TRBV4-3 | ASSQDRAHNEAF
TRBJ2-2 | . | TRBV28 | ASLSTGELF
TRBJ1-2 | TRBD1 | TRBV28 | ASSLFQGDRANYGYT
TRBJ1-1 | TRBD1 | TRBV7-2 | ASSLEGTGLIAF
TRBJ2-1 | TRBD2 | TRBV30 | AWSSGLAQHNEQF
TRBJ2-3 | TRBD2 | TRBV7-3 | ASSLSGGSTNTQY
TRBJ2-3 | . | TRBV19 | ASSGGGLGDTQY
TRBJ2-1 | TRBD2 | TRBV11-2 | ASSQDSSGSYNEQF
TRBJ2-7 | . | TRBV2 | ASSPIQVFSYEQY
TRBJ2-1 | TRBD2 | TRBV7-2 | ASSLRSGTRGNEQF
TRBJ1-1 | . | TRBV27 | ASGPNTNTEAF
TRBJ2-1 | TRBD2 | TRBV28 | ASSSASGQWLGEQF